These 13 T cell receptor beta chains came from one sample sequenced in a study of T cell responses to AZD1222 COVID-19 vaccine. Generated by immunoSEQ multiplex PCR, the TCRdb table keeps only in-frame clones and is missing some. Among approximately 150,000 clones, around 92% were seen once, and the ten largest hold roughly 0.98%. The material sequenced was peripheral blood, taken 28 days after the second AZD1222 dose. The receptors come from an adult who received the AZD1222 COVID-19 vaccine.

This sequence joins TRBV30 and TRBJ1-1, with D uncertain. Germline CDR1 and CDR2: GTSNPN and SVGIG (reference sequence). The CDR3 is 16 amino acids. V was shortened by 1 base and J by 0 bases, with 15 bases between the two germline ends. CDR3 sequence: CAWSEVTYLMNTEAFF. The CDR3 region has the DNA TGTGCCTGGAGTGAGGTAACATATCTAATGAACACTGAAGCTTTCTTT.

The CDR3 region has the DNA TGTGCCAGCAGTGATTCGGCGGTGGGCTATGGCTACACCTTC. It specifies CASSDSAVGYGYTF. This chain connects TRBV6-1 to TRBJ1-2; D not certain. Germline CDR1 and CDR2: MNHNS and SASEGT. The CDR3 loop spans 14 amino acids. Between the trimmed V and J ends, which lost 3 bases and 4 bases, there was a span of 12 bases.

This clone was seen once. V is TRBV7-9 and J is TRBJ2-5; D gene unclear. Germline V lookup: CDR1 SEHNR, CDR2 FQNEAQ (reference sequence). The CDR3 totals 11 residues. Trimming removed 4 bases from V and 7 bases from J, with 7 bases in between. The chain's CDR3 is CASSSFGTQYF. CDR3 sequence (DNA): TGTGCCAGCAGCTCCTTCGGGACCCAGTACTTC. The full variable domain, in which reference TRBV7-9 and TRBJ2-5 provide the parts outside the CDR3, is DTGVSQNPRHKITKRGQNVTFRCDPISEHNRLYWYRQTLGQGPEFLTYFQNEAQLEKSRLLSDRFSAERPKGSFSTLEIQRTEQGDSAMYLCASSSFGTQYFGPGTRLLVL.

The rearrangement links TRBV27 to TRBJ1-2, with D maybe TRBD1 (5 bases). CDR1 MNHEY and CDR2 SMNVEV come from the germline V gene (reference sequence). This CDR3 region has 18 residues. Trimming cost V 6 bases and J 0 bases, with 23 bases left between them. The CDR3 DNA sequence: TGTGCCAGCAGCCGCTCGTCTAGAGGGACGCATTCTAACTATGGCTACACCTTC. Encoded protein: CASSRSSRGTHSNYGYTF.

This rearrangement joins TRBV5-4 to TRBJ2-1; D gene uncertain. The V gene lost 0 bases and the J gene lost 7 bases, with 5 bases spanning the gap. From germline, CDR1 is SGHNT and CDR2 YYREEE (reference sequence). This CDR3 has 12 residues. This CDR3 reads CASSLEGNEQFF. The CDR3 region has the DNA TGTGCCAGCAGCTTGGAGGGAAATGAGCAGTTCTTC.

This clone was seen only once. The gene calls are TRBV6-1 and TRBJ2-5; the D is unclear. V was clipped by 3 bases and J by 5 bases, with 4 bases between them. The CDR3 is 11 residues long. CDR1 MNHNS and CDR2 SASEGT come from the germline V gene. CDR3 protein: CASSEGETQYF. CDR3 nucleotides: TGTGCCAGCAGTGAGGGGGAGACCCAGTACTTC.

The chain carries TRBV19 and TRBJ2-5; tentatively, D is TRBD1 or TRBD2 (5 bases each). The CDR3 totals 17 residues. Germline V lookup: CDR1 LNHDA, CDR2 SQIVND (reference sequence). Trimming cost V 4 bases and J 7 bases, with 25 bases left between them. CDR3 in amino acids: CASSSTRDGSYDGTQYF. CDR3 nucleotide sequence: TGTGCCAGTAGTAGTACGAGGGACGGATCGTATGACGGGACCCAGTACTTC.

This chain's CDR3 is CASSHRRWGAQETQYF. The CDR3, as DNA: TGTGCCAGCAGCCACCGCCGGTGGGGGGCGCAAGAGACCCAGTACTTC. The chain uses TRBV3-1 (or the pseudogene TRBV3-2) and TRBJ2-5; either TRBD1 or TRBD2 may fit D (6 bases each). The CDR3 loop spans 16 amino acids. Germline-derived CDR1 and CDR2 are LGHDT and YNNKEL (reference sequence). V was cut by 3 bases and J by 2 bases, with 16 bases left in between.

The chain has TRBV6-5 and TRBJ1-2; the match to TRBD1 covers 7 bases. This CDR3 spans 15 amino acids. Germline-derived CDR1 and CDR2 are MNHEY and SVGAGI. The V and J ends lost 5 bases and 2 bases, in that order; junction bases with no gene match: 8. CDR3 amino acids: CASSHGQANNYGYTF. In DNA, the CDR3 is TGTGCCAGCAGTCACGGACAGGCAAACAACTATGGCTACACCTTC.

The chain recombines TRBV3-1 (or the pseudogene TRBV3-2) with TRBJ2-7; 11 bases are shared with TRBD2. The CDR3 sequence is 16 residues long. The junction had 7 bases not matched to a gene; V was cut back by 0 bases and J by 6 bases. Germline CDR1 LGHDT, CDR2 YNNKEL (reference sequence). As DNA, the CDR3 is TGTGCCAGCAGCCAAGAACTAGCGGGGGCCGGGGGCGAGCAGTACTTC. Amino acids: CASSQELAGAGGEQYF.

This chain uses TRBV18 with TRBJ2-7, with D possibly matching TRBD2 (6 bases). Between the trimmed V and J ends, which lost 3 bases and 2 bases, there was a span of 11 bases. Germline V gene data show CDR1 as KGHSH and CDR2 as LQKENI. The CDR3 is 14 amino acids. The CDR3 loop reads CASSPGTAAYEQYF. The CDR3 region has the DNA TGTGCCAGCTCACCTGGGACTGCCGCCTACGAGCAGTACTTC.

This chain links TRBV3-1 (or the pseudogene TRBV3-2) with TRBJ1-6; D might be TRBD1 (5 bases). This CDR3 has 19 residues. Germline CDR1 LGHDT, CDR2 YNNKEL (reference sequence). Deletions cut 2 bases from V and 0 bases from J, with 17 bases between. CDR3 nucleotide sequence: TGTGCCAGCAGCCAACGGCGGGCGTCGGGGGTCTCCTATAATTCACCCCTCCACTTT. This translates into CASSQRRASGVSYNSPLHF.

The chain employs TRBV6-4 and TRBJ1-6; D is undetermined. The germline V gene encodes CDR1 MRHNA and CDR2 SNTAGT. The ends were cut back, 5 bases at V and 7 bases at J, with 12 bases in the middle. The CDR3 is 14 residues long. The CDR3 protein is CASSPQYQNSPLHF. The DNA of the CDR3 is TGTGCCAGCAGTCCACAGTATCAGAATTCACCCCTCCACTTT.